The entry that follows covers one T cell receptor beta chain sequence. Its cognate antigen is unknown. The data originate from a study of CD8 T cells in Susac syndrome. Study-wide results and caveats: By the study's own acknowledgment, its TCR sequencing and HLA analysis included relatively few individuals.

TCR beta was sequenced from blood CD8+ and CD4+ T cells. The RNA, roughly 0.5 to 1 ug, was put through reverse transcription using random hexamers. An immunoSEQ multiplex PCR amplified TCR beta CDR3 over 54 Vbeta and 13 Jbeta. In TCRdb, the immunoSEQ multiplex PCR reads were re-called with MiXCR into one record per CDR3 protein. The sample contains some 170,000 distinct CDR3 sequences, about 94% of which appear only once. The source material was CD4+ T cells from PBMCs. The receptor comes from a human donor in good health.

The CDR3 DNA follows: TGTGCCAGTACCTCTCGACAGGGCAATCAGCCCCAGCATTTT. Translated, it gives CASTSRQGNQPQHF. The J gene is TRBJ1-5, the V gene TRBV19; possibly TRBD1 for D (6 bases). Per germline, CDR1 LNHDA and CDR2 SQIVND (reference sequence). The V end lost 7 bases, the J end lost 2 bases, and 12 bases lay between the germline ends. The CDR3 totals 14 residues.